The T cell receptor (beta chain) described here comes from a study of blood T cell repertoires in COVID-19. This CDR3 is built from 15 residues. Trimming removed 0 bases from V and 4 bases from J, with 10 bases in between. Germline V gene sequence: CDR1 SGDLS, CDR2 YYNGEE. Some clones are missing from TCRdb's copy, which holds only in-frame ones; the method was immunoSEQ multiplex PCR. The sample carries over 300,000 clones, approximately 83% recorded once. The chain employs TRBV9 and TRBJ2-2, with D perhaps matching TRBD2 (7 bases). Sequenced: PBMCs or T cells enriched from blood (not recorded which). The receptor was isolated from a man aged 25-40 years who had recovered from COVID-19. This chain's CDR3 is CASSVVGGLTGELFF. CDR3 DNA sequence: TGTGCCAGCAGCGTAGTGGGGGGGCTCACCGGGGAGCTGTTTTTT.